These 25 T cell receptor beta chains were sequenced from one sample in a study of blood T cells in healthy people across ages. Then a second PCR, running roughly 7 to 11 cycles, was carried out with a sample-barcoded 5' primer and a J-beta primer mix. TCRdb used MiXCR to reprocess the 5' RACE reads, holding one entry per CDR3 protein. The sample has some 370,000 distinct CDR3 sequences, about half seen once. Specimen: blood. These receptors were collected from a man in his sixties in good health.

This clonotype was observed a single time. The rearrangement uses TRBV5-1 and TRBJ2-1, with TRBD2 as a possible D gene (7 bases). Trimming took off 4 bases at V and 14 bases at J, with 19 bases between the two ends. The CDR3 runs to 13 residues. Germline V gives CDR1 SGHRS, CDR2 YFSETQ. The CDR3 protein is CASSEDILGGEFF. CDR3 sequence (DNA): TGCGCCAGCAGCGAGGACATTTTAGGGGGGGAGTTCTTC. Supplemented by reference TRBV5-1 and TRBJ2-1, the full variable domain reads KAGVTQTPRYLIKTRGQQVTLSCSPISGHRSVSWYQQTPGQGLQFLFEYFSETQRNKGNFPGRFSGRQFSNSRSEMNVSTLELGDSALYLCASSEDILGGEFFGPGTRLTVL.

This clonotype was seen more than once but under ten times. The chain is built from TRBV7-2 and TRBJ2-1, with D perhaps TRBD2 (6 bases). V was trimmed by 5 bases and J by 6 bases, leaving 20 bases between them. Germline CDR1 and CDR2: SGHTA and FQGNSA. The CDR3 spans 16 residues. DNA of the CDR3: TGTGCCAGCAGCGCTCGACTGGGGGGTTGGGGCAATGAGCAGTTCTTC. This gives the protein CASSARLGGWGNEQFF.

The chain couples TRBV7-2 to TRBJ2-3; 8 bases map to TRBD1. Per the germline V gene, CDR1 is SGHTA and CDR2 is FQGNSA. V lost 5 bases to trimming and J lost 3 bases; unmatched junction nucleotides: 16. This CDR3 comprises 18 residues. CDR3 region: CASSRTGIRQGLTDTQYF. The CDR3 DNA is TGTGCCAGCAGCCGTACCGGAATTCGACAGGGGCTGACAGATACGCAGTATTTT. Full variable domain (outside the CDR3, taken from reference TRBV7-2 and TRBJ2-3): GAGVSQSPSNKVTEKGKDVELRCDPISGHTALYWYRQSLGQGLEFLIYFQGNSAPDKSGLPSDRFSAERTGGSVSTLTIQRTQQEDSAVYLCASSRTGIRQGLTDTQYFGPGTRLTVL.

This chain joins TRBV5-1 and TRBJ1-2; TRBD1 matches at 7 bases. The junction had 5 bases not matched to a gene; V was cut back by 5 bases and J by 1 base. This CDR3 is 14 amino acids long. The V gene's germline CDR1 is SGHRS and CDR2 YFSETQ. The CDR3 reads CASRPDRDNYGYTF. Here the CDR3 DNA reads TGCGCCAGCAGACCCGACAGGGATAACTATGGCTACACCTTC.

The chain uses TRBV27 and TRBJ2-1; TRBD1 matches 8 bases. The CDR3 covers 14 residues. CDR1 is MNHEY, CDR2 SMNVEV, per germline (reference sequence). V lost 5 bases to trimming and J lost 8 bases; unmatched junction nucleotides: 8. The CDR3 here is CASSKDRVMYEQFF. The CDR3 DNA sequence: TGTGCCAGCAGTAAGGACAGGGTTATGTATGAGCAGTTCTTC.

This sequence joins TRBV7-9 and TRBJ2-7; either TRBD1 or TRBD2 may fit D (5 bases each). The CDR3 spans 17 residues. Germline V gene data show CDR1 as SEHNR and CDR2 as FQNEAQ (reference sequence). Trimming removed 1 base at V and 4 bases at J, with 20 bases between. The CDR3 coding sequence is TGTGCCAGCAGCTTAGGCCCTCGGGGCGAGCGGTTATACGAGCAGTACTTC. Translated: CASSLGPRGERLYEQYF.

The chain is built from TRBV24-1 and TRBJ2-3; 8 bases map to TRBD1. Germline CDR1 is KGHDR and CDR2 is SFDVKD. The CDR3 is made up of 17 amino acids. With 3 bases clipped from V and 1 base from J, the junction kept 8 bases outside the gene matches. CDR3 amino acids: CATSDGGQVLRTDTQYF. Here the CDR3 DNA reads TGTGCCACCAGTGATGGGGGACAGGTCCTTCGCACAGATACGCAGTATTTT.

This chain links TRBV6-6 with TRBJ2-6, with D unclear. CDR1 and CDR2 from the germline V gene are MNHNY and SVGAGI (reference sequence). Trimming shortened V by 2 bases and J by 3 bases, and 8 bases separated the two germline ends. The CDR3 totals 15 residues. In DNA, the CDR3 is TGTGCCAGCAGTTACAGTGGGTATGGGGCCAACGTCCTGACTTTC. It codes for CASSYSGYGANVLTF.

This clonotype was found a few times. The DNA of the CDR3 is TGTGCCAGCAGCCCCCATGGGCAGGAGGTCGAGCAGTACTTC. Protein sequence: CASSPHGQEVEQYF. V gene TRBV12-3 or TRBV12-4 combines with J gene TRBJ2-7, with TRBD2 as a possible D gene (5 bases). V was trimmed by 6 bases and J by 6 bases, leaving 18 bases between them. The length of the CDR3 is 14 residues.

This chain links TRBV3-1 with TRBJ2-7; 8 bases are shared with TRBD1. Germline-derived CDR1 and CDR2 are LGHDT and YNNKEL (reference sequence). CDR3 size: 14 residues. The trim removed 6 bases at V and 1 base at J, leaving 5 bases unmatched. CDR3 DNA sequence: TGTGCCAGCAGGTCCCAGGGGGCGTCCTACGAGCAGTACTTC. It specifies CASRSQGASYEQYF.

The chain couples TRBV30 to TRBJ1-6; TRBD1 might be the D (5 bases). The CDR3 consists of 15 residues. Between the trimmed V and J ends, which lost 0 bases and 10 bases, there was a span of 16 bases. Germline CDR1 reads GTSNPN; CDR2 reads SVGIG (reference sequence). CDR3 sequence reads: CAWSVSGPGESPLHF. The CDR3 nucleotides read TGTGCCTGGAGTGTCTCGGGACCTGGGGAGTCACCCCTCCACTTT.

This chain joins TRBV15 and TRBJ1-2; maybe TRBD1 (5 bases). The CDR3 sequence is 17 residues long. Trimming removed 0 bases at V and 2 bases at J, with 16 bases between. The germline gives CDR1 LNHNV, CDR2 YYDKDF (reference sequence). This chain's CDR3 is CATSRDPKQVSNYGYTF. CDR3 DNA sequence: TGTGCCACCAGCAGAGATCCCAAACAGGTTTCCAACTATGGCTACACCTTC. The full variable domain, its missing parts supplied by reference TRBV15 and TRBJ1-2, is DAMVIQNPRYQVTQFGKPVTLSCSQTLNHNVMYWYQQKSSQAPKLLFHYYDKDFNNEADTPDNFQSRRPNTSFCFLDIRSPGLGDTAMYLCATSRDPKQVSNYGYTFGSGTRLTVV.

This chain uses TRBV30 with TRBJ1-4, with D hard to call. The CDR3 is 14 amino acids. The germline V gene encodes CDR1 GTSNPN and CDR2 SVGIG (reference sequence). V was trimmed by 3 bases and J by 8 bases, leaving 16 bases between them. Written as DNA, the CDR3 is TGTGCCTGGAGCCCGGACCCTGCCCGCGAAAAACTGTTTTTT. Its protein product is CAWSPDPAREKLFF.

The V and J genes are TRBV6-2 or TRBV6-3 and TRBJ2-1, with D possibly matching TRBD2 (6 bases). Germline V CDR1 and CDR2: MNHEY, SVGEGT. This CDR3 region has 14 residues. V was clipped by 4 bases and J by 2 bases, with 9 bases between them. CDR3: CASSWRDPYNEQFF. CDR3 bases: TGTGCCAGCAGTTGGCGGGACCCCTACAATGAGCAGTTCTTC.

The chain links TRBV4-3 to TRBJ2-7; 7 bases fit TRBD2. Germline V gene lookup returns CDR1 LGHNA and CDR2 YSLEER. This CDR3 comprises 16 residues. Trimming removed 0 bases from V and 3 bases from J; junction bases left unmatched: 8. CDR3 sequence: CASSQDLTGGGYEQYF. The CDR3 bases are TGCGCCAGCAGCCAAGATTTAACGGGAGGAGGCTACGAGCAGTACTTC.

A note on this clonotype: This clone may be a read error of a much larger clone one base away. V is TRBV6-2 or TRBV6-3 and J is TRBJ2-7; D could derive from TRBD1 or TRBD2 (7 bases each). This CDR3 region has 16 residues. The V end lost 2 bases, the J end lost 3 bases, and 17 bases lay between the germline ends. Per the germline V gene, CDR1 is MNHEY and CDR2 is SVGEGT. The CDR3 sequence is CASSYAAGGERYEQYF. In DNA form, the CDR3 reads TGTGCCAGCAGTTACGCCGCAGGGGGGGAACGCTACGAGCAGTACTTC.

V gene TRBV12-3 or TRBV12-4 combines with J gene TRBJ2-7, with D perhaps matching TRBD1 or TRBD2 (5 bases each). The CDR3 length is 15 residues. Deletions cut 1 base from V and 1 base from J, with 11 bases between. In DNA, the CDR3 is TGTGCCAGCAGTTTAGTGGGGGATGGTTCCTACGAGCAGTACTTC. It codes for CASSLVGDGSYEQYF.

This clonotype was detected many times. The CDR3 reads CASRGTRKYF. CDR3 bases: TGTGCCAGCAGGGGAACCCGAAAGTACTTC. The genes are TRBV28 and TRBJ2-7; D is uncertain. The germline gives CDR1 MDHEN, CDR2 SYDVKM. The CDR3 extends over 10 amino acids. V dropped 6 bases and J dropped 11 bases, with 11 bases sitting between them.

This clonotype was observed at least ten times. The chain recombines TRBV20-1 with TRBJ2-4; TRBD1 matches at 7 bases. This CDR3 spans 18 amino acids. Germline lookup yields CDR1 DFQATT and CDR2 SNEGSKA (reference sequence). Trimming at V came to 5 bases and at J to 0 bases, leaving 16 bases not matched to a gene. This CDR3 reads CSAYRQGSNLLAKNIQYF. The CDR3 DNA sequence: TGCAGTGCTTATAGACAGGGTTCGAATCTTCTAGCCAAAAACATTCAGTACTTC.

V gene TRBV14 combines with J gene TRBJ2-1, with 7 bases fitting TRBD2. TRBJ2-7 explains the end of the DNA better; the J call may be wrong. The CDR3 extends over 16 amino acids. Germline V gene lookup returns CDR1 SGHDN and CDR2 FVKESK. The CDR3: CASSPLSAGEYNEQYF. The DNA for the CDR3 is TGTGCCAGCAGCCCCCTTTCGGCGGGGGAGTACAATGAGCAGTACTTC.

The chain uses TRBV20-1 and TRBJ2-3; 9 bases map to TRBD2. In germline, CDR1 is DFQATT, CDR2 SNEGSKA (reference sequence). The V and J ends lost 4 bases and 2 bases, in that order; junction bases with no gene match: 4. The CDR3 runs 14 residues. CDR3 loop: CSAMLAGHTDTQYF. The CDR3 nucleotides read TGCAGTGCTATGCTAGCGGGACACACAGATACGCAGTATTTT.

This clonotype has ten or more counts. The chain joins TRBV12-3 or TRBV12-4 to TRBJ2-6; unclear D gene. Trimming took 2 bases from V and 0 from J, leaving 2 bases between them. The CDR3 sequence is 14 residues long. The DNA for the CDR3 is TGTGCCAGCAGTTTACTCTCTGGGGCCAACGTCCTGACTTTC. As protein: CASSLLSGANVLTF.

This clonotype was counted only a few times. V is TRBV7-2 and J is TRBJ2-6; 9 positions agree with TRBD1. Trimming removed 7 bases from V and 12 bases from J; junction bases left unmatched: 10. Germline V gives CDR1 SGHTA, CDR2 FQGNSA. This CDR3 region has 14 residues. The CDR3 DNA reads TGTGCCAGCAAATTACAGGGGGCGGAGGGCGTCCTGACTTTC. It encodes CASKLQGAEGVLTF. The full variable domain, with the rest looked up from reference TRBV7-2 and TRBJ2-6, is GAGVSQSPSNKVTEKGKDVELRCDPISGHTALYWYRQSLGQGLEFLIYFQGNSAPDKSGLPSDRFSAERTGGSVSTLTIQRTQQEDSAVYLCASKLQGAEGVLTFGAGSRLTVL.

DNA of the CDR3: TGTGCCAGCAGCCCTAGCGGGAATCCCACCGGGGAGCTGTTTTTT. Protein: CASSPSGNPTGELFF. V usage is TRBV7-8 and J usage is TRBJ2-2, with 9 bases fitting TRBD2. Germline V gives CDR1 SGHVS, CDR2 FQNEAQ. V lost 5 bases and J lost 4; bases outside the gene matches: 5. The CDR3 spans 15 residues.

CDR3 sequence reads: CASSLFGTGAGANVLTF. In nucleotides, the CDR3 is TGTGCCAGCAGTTTATTCGGGACAGGGGCTGGGGCCAACGTCCTGACTTTC. The genes are TRBV27 and TRBJ2-6; 10 positions agree with TRBD1. V lost 1 base, J lost 2 bases, and 2 bases stayed unmatched. The CDR3 is made up of 17 amino acids. Looked up from germline, CDR1 is MNHEY and CDR2 is SMNVEV (reference sequence).